This is a list of T cell receptor beta chains from one sample in a study of T cells in Graves' hyperthyroidism and ophthalmopathy. TCRdb used MiXCR to reprocess the multiplex PCR reads, holding one entry per CDR3 protein. The sample includes 350,000 to 450,000 distinct CDR3 sequences, approximately 15% of them seen just once. Sample: blood. The receptor set was obtained from a woman aged 60 to 75 with Graves' hyperthyroidism. The conserved cysteine and the conserved F or W are not part of the CDR3 here. Each record gives: V gene, J gene, D gene, CDR3 protein. The D gene is left open where the match is weak.

V: TRBV12-3/TRBV12-4; J: TRBJ2-3; D: NA; CDR3: ASREITDTQY
V: TRBV7-6; J: TRBJ2-7; D: TRBD1; CDR3: ASSLGDRVWDEQY
V: TRBV5-5; J: TRBJ1-1; D: NA; CDR3: ASSYRKNTEAF
V: TRBV2; J: TRBJ1-2; D: NA; CDR3: ANKRDRGGRGYT
V: TRBV5-1; J: TRBJ2-7; D: NA; CDR3: ASSPRRGFNDEQY
V: TRBV6-5; J: TRBJ1-6; D: NA; CDR3: ASSYSSQLNYNSPLH
V: TRBV24-1; J: TRBJ2-1; D: TRBD2; CDR3: ATSDFTSGRASEQF
V: TRBV6-1; J: TRBJ1-5; D: TRBD1; CDR3: ASSILTGTGRDQPQH
V: TRBV9; J: TRBJ2-1; D: TRBD2; CDR3: ASSVTSGGYNEQF
V: TRBV24-1; J: TRBJ2-1; D: TRBD1; CDR3: ATSQDRWNSYNEQF
V: TRBV9; J: TRBJ2-6; D: TRBD1; CDR3: ASSGGQGAPGANVLT
V: TRBV28; J: TRBJ2-1; D: TRBD2; CDR3: ASISIAGGTHEQF
V: TRBV2; J: TRBJ2-2; D: TRBD2; CDR3: ASILSGRTGDGELF
V: TRBV27; J: TRBJ2-3; D: NA; CDR3: ASSLVESTDTQY
V: TRBV5-1; J: TRBJ1-4; D: NA; CDR3: ASSSDMNEKLF
V: TRBV10-3; J: TRBJ1-3; D: NA; CDR3: AIRGASGNTIY
V: TRBV7-2; J: TRBJ2-5; D: NA; CDR3: ASILYRDSETQY
V: TRBV6-1; J: TRBJ1-5; D: TRBD1; CDR3: ASRQGQGAWNQPQH
V: TRBV7-3; J: TRBJ1-1; D: NA; CDR3: ASSAQQGNTEAF
V: TRBV2; J: TRBJ2-7; D: TRBD2; CDR3: ASSLAGISYEQY
V: TRBV6-1; J: TRBJ1-3; D: TRBD1; CDR3: ASQGDRNTIY
V: TRBV12-3/TRBV12-4; J: TRBJ2-1; D: TRBD2; CDR3: ASSTLSGAFGEQF
V: TRBV11-2; J: TRBJ2-5; D: TRBD1; CDR3: ASSQARGWGETQY
V: TRBV6-5; J: TRBJ2-7; D: NA; CDR3: ASSDSPGSYEQY
V: TRBV6-1; J: TRBJ2-5; D: NA; CDR3: ASSGPDRQETQY
V: TRBV9; J: TRBJ2-7; D: NA; CDR3: ASSVGGGVAYEQY
V: TRBV4-1; J: TRBJ1-1; D: TRBD1; CDR3: ASRGTGLNTEAF
V: TRBV7-8; J: TRBJ2-3; D: NA; CDR3: ASSPAYSTDTQY
V: TRBV5-1; J: TRBJ2-1; D: NA; CDR3: ASSLGGAAEQF
V: TRBV5-1; J: TRBJ1-6; D: NA; CDR3: ASSPGQLSGWVSPLH
V: TRBV20-1; J: TRBJ2-1; D: TRBD2; CDR3: SAKLAGGLSYNEQF
V: TRBV10-3; J: TRBJ2-7; D: NA; CDR3: AISGDRPYEQY
V: TRBV20-1; J: TRBJ2-7; D: TRBD2; CDR3: SASPLAGVFYEQY
V: TRBV19; J: TRBJ2-1; D: TRBD2; CDR3: ASRRKQGYLAGNEQF
V: TRBV3-1; J: TRBJ2-1; D: NA; CDR3: ASSQALAPSYNEQF
V: TRBV12-5; J: TRBJ2-7; D: NA; CDR3: ASGNQGPEQY
V: TRBV10-3; J: TRBJ2-3; D: NA; CDR3: AISLGEADTQY
V: TRBV5-1; J: TRBJ2-1; D: NA; CDR3: ASANEVGLSEQF
V: TRBV19; J: TRBJ2-1; D: TRBD2; CDR3: ASNSLAGYNEQF
V: TRBV7-2; J: TRBJ1-2; D: NA; CDR3: ASSLGRGARRYT